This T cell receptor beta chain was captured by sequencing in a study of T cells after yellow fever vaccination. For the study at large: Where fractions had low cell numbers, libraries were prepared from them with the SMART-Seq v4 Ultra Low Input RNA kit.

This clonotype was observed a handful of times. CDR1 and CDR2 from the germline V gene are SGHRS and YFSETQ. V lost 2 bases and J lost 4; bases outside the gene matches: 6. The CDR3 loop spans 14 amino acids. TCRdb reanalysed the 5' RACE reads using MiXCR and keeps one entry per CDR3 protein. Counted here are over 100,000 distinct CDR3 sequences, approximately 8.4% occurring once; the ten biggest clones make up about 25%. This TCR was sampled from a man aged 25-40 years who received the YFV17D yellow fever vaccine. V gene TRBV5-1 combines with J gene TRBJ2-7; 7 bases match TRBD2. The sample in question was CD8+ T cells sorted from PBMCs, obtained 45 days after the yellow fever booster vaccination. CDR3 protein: CASSFGLAEYEQYF. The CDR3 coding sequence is TGCGCCAGCAGCTTTGGGCTAGCGGAATACGAGCAGTACTTC.